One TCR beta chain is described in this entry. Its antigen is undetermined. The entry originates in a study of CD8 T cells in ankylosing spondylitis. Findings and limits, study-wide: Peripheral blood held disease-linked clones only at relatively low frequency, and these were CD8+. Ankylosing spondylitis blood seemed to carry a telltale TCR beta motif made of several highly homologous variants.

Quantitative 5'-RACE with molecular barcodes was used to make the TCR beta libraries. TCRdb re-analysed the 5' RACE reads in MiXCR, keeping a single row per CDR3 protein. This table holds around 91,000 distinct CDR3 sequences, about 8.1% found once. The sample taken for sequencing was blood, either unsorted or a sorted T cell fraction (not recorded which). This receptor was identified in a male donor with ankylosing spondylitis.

CDR3 in DNA: TGTGCCAGCAGCTACGCGGGTGGCACAGATACGCAGTATTTT. Amino acids: CASSYAGGTDTQYF. V gene TRBV2 combines with J gene TRBJ2-3, with D possibly TRBD2 on 5 matching bases. V lost 6 bases and J 1 base, leaving 11 bases between the germline ends. The CDR3 loop spans 14 amino acids. Germline values: CDR1 SNHLY, CDR2 FYNNEI.